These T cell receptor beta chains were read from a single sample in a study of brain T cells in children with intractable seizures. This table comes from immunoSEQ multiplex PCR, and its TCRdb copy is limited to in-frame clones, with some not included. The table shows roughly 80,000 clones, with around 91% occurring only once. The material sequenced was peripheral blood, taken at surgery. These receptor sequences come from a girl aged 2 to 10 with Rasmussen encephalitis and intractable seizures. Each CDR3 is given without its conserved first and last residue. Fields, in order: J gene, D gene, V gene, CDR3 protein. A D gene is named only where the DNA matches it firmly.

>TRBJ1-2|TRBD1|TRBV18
ASSLGQNYGYT
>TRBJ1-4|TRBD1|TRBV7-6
ASRFRDRGDEKLF
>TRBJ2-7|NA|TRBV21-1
ASSKSHMVAYEQY
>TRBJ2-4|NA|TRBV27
ASSSWTQGAKNIQY
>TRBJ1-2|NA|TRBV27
ASSLDPTGSLYGYT
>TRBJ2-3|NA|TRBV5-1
ASGNTDTQY
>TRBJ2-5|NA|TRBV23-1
ASSHGRTRETQY
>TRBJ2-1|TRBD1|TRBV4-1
ASSRGQGYYNEQF
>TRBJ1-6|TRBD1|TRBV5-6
ASTLNRGQGYSPLH
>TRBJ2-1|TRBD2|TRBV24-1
ATSANPGTSGGANEQF
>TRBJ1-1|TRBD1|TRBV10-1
ASRETGDTEAF
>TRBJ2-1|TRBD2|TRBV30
AWSPGTSGRAYEQF
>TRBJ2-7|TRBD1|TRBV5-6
ASSLLHRDRGRYEQY
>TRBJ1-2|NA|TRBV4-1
ASSQGLADYT
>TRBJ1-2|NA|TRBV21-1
ASSKGGGNGYT
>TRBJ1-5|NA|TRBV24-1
ATSDTGWASNQPQH
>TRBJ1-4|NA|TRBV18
ASSSGFRVTEKLF
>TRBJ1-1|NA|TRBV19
ASRTTYTEAF
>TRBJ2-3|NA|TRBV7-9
ASSRKRVSSTDTQY
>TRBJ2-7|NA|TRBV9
ASSVDPGPYEQY
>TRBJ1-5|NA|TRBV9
ASSPHISNQPQH
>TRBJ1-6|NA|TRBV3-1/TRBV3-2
ASSQRGGSLH
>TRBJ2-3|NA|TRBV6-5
ASLLLQGGRTQY
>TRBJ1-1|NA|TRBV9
ASSVGGPNTEAF
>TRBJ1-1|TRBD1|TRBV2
ASSYDRARDTEAF
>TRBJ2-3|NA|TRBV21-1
ASSKADDYTQY
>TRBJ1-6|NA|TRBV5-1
ASSPHFLLYNSPVH
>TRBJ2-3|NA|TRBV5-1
ASSLDTGRVDTQY
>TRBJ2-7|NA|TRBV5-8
ASSSGQNEQY
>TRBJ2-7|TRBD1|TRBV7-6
ASSFDRGIDEQY
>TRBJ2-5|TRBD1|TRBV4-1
ASSQGQGRETQY
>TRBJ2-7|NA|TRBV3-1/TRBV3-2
ASSNSYEQY